A selection of T cell receptor beta chains follows, all from one sample in a study of blood T cell repertoires in COVID-19. Repertoires were generated with immunoSEQ multiplex PCR, while TCRdb's copy carries only in-frame clones and drops some. This table has under 200,000 clones, 85% to 90% appearing once. Sequencing used peripheral blood. These receptors came from a woman aged 70-85 years with COVID-19, enrolled during active disease. Both conserved end residues are part of each CDR3. The order of the fields is D gene, J gene, clone size, V gene, CDR3 DNA, CDR3 protein. A D gene is named only where the DNA matches it firmly. Size tells how often a clone was seen (once, few, many) or the class of an expanded clone, and some rows leave it out.

D gene: -
J gene: TRBJ1-4
clone size: -
V gene: TRBV6-5
CDR3 DNA: TGTGCCAGCAGCCAAGGTTTAGGGGCTGAAAAACTGTTTTTT
CDR3 protein: CASSQGLGAEKLFF

D gene: -
J gene: TRBJ1-1
clone size: -
V gene: TRBV3-1/TRBV3-2
CDR3 DNA: TGTGTCAGCAGCCAAGAGGGGTGGACAGTTGAAGCTTTCTTT
CDR3 protein: CVSSQEGWTVEAFF

D gene: -
J gene: TRBJ1-2
clone size: -
V gene: TRBV6-1
CDR3 DNA: TGTGCCAGCAGTGAAACTCGTGGTGTGCGGTATGGCTACACCTTC
CDR3 protein: CASSETRGVRYGYTF

D gene: -
J gene: TRBJ2-1
clone size: -
V gene: TRBV4-1
CDR3 DNA: TGCGCCAGCAGCCATCCCCGGGGGAGCTCCTACAATGAGCAGTTCTTC
CDR3 protein: CASSHPRGSSYNEQFF

D gene: TRBD1
J gene: TRBJ1-3
clone size: -
V gene: TRBV7-3
CDR3 DNA: TGTGCCAGCAGCTTAATGACAGGGGCTGGAAACACCATATATTTT
CDR3 protein: CASSLMTGAGNTIYF

D gene: -
J gene: TRBJ1-1
clone size: once
V gene: TRBV7-3
CDR3 DNA: TGTGCCAGCAGCTTACAGGAGAACACTGAAGCTTTCTTT
CDR3 protein: CASSLQENTEAFF

D gene: -
J gene: TRBJ1-2
clone size: -
V gene: TRBV2
CDR3 DNA: TGTGCCAGCAGTGAATGGGAGAACTATGGCTACACCTTC
CDR3 protein: CASSEWENYGYTF

D gene: -
J gene: TRBJ1-1
clone size: -
V gene: TRBV11-2
CDR3 DNA: TGTGCCAGCAGCTTGGAGAGAAACACTGAAGCTTTCTTT
CDR3 protein: CASSLERNTEAFF

D gene: -
J gene: TRBJ1-5
clone size: -
V gene: TRBV27
CDR3 DNA: TGTGCCAGCAGTTTATCCTGGCGGAATAGCAATCAGCCCCAGCATTTT
CDR3 protein: CASSLSWRNSNQPQHF

D gene: -
J gene: TRBJ1-1
clone size: -
V gene: TRBV5-5
CDR3 DNA: TGTGCCAGCAGCTTGGCCCCAGGGCCAGGAACTGAAGCTTTCTTT
CDR3 protein: CASSLAPGPGTEAFF

D gene: TRBD2
J gene: TRBJ2-7
clone size: -
V gene: TRBV28
CDR3 DNA: TGTGCCAGCAGTGGGACTAGCGGGGGGCTGTACGAGCAGTACTTC
CDR3 protein: CASSGTSGGLYEQYF

D gene: -
J gene: TRBJ1-1
clone size: -
V gene: TRBV5-1
CDR3 DNA: TGCGCCAGCAGCTTAGACTCCGGCTCCTTGGCTGAAGCTTTCTTT
CDR3 protein: CASSLDSGSLAEAFF

D gene: TRBD1
J gene: TRBJ2-1
clone size: once
V gene: TRBV19
CDR3 DNA: TGTGCCAGTAGATTGGGACAGGGCGCCTACAATGAGCAGTTCTTC
CDR3 protein: CASRLGQGAYNEQFF

D gene: TRBD2
J gene: TRBJ2-1
clone size: once
V gene: TRBV7-9
CDR3 DNA: TGTGCCAGCAGCCCAACTAGCGGGGGGTACAATGAGCAGTTCTTC
CDR3 protein: CASSPTSGGYNEQFF

D gene: -
J gene: TRBJ2-2
clone size: -
V gene: TRBV10-3
CDR3 DNA: TGTGCCATCAGCCAAGACATGAACACCGGGGAGCTGTTTTTT
CDR3 protein: CAISQDMNTGELFF

D gene: TRBD1
J gene: TRBJ1-1
clone size: -
V gene: TRBV5-1
CDR3 DNA: TGCGCCAGCATACCGCAGGGGGGGAACACTGAAGCTTTCTTT
CDR3 protein: CASIPQGGNTEAFF

D gene: TRBD2
J gene: TRBJ2-5
clone size: -
V gene: TRBV18
CDR3 DNA: TGTGCCAGCTCACCAGGACTAGCGGGGGGACAAGAGACCCAGTACTTC
CDR3 protein: CASSPGLAGGQETQYF

D gene: -
J gene: TRBJ2-7
clone size: -
V gene: TRBV15
CDR3 DNA: TGTGCCACCAGCAGAGAATTGGGGCAGACCATCTACGAGCAGTACTTC
CDR3 protein: CATSRELGQTIYEQYF

D gene: TRBD2
J gene: TRBJ2-3
clone size: -
V gene: TRBV2
CDR3 DNA: TGTGCCAGCAGTGTTGGGACTAGCCTTGGAGATACGCAGTATTTT
CDR3 protein: CASSVGTSLGDTQYF

D gene: TRBD2
J gene: TRBJ2-3
clone size: -
V gene: TRBV18
CDR3 DNA: TGTGCCAGCTCTACATGGGCTAGCGGGGGAACGCTTACCCGCACAGATACGCAGTATTTT
CDR3 protein: CASSTWASGGTLTRTDTQYF

D gene: TRBD1
J gene: TRBJ2-5
clone size: -
V gene: TRBV5-6
CDR3 DNA: TGTGCCAGCAGCTTTGGACAGGGGGCTACGGAGACCCAGTACTTC
CDR3 protein: CASSFGQGATETQYF

D gene: TRBD1
J gene: TRBJ2-7
clone size: -
V gene: TRBV11-2
CDR3 DNA: TGTGCCAGCAGCTTACGGACAGGGACTGGCGAGCAGTACTTC
CDR3 protein: CASSLRTGTGEQYF

D gene: -
J gene: TRBJ1-5
clone size: -
V gene: TRBV2
CDR3 DNA: TGTGCCAGCTTGGAAAGGGAGGATCAGCCCCAGCATTTT
CDR3 protein: CASLEREDQPQHF

D gene: TRBD1
J gene: TRBJ2-2
clone size: -
V gene: TRBV6-6
CDR3 DNA: TGTGCCAGCAGGACAGGGCAGAGGAACACCGGGGAGCTGTTTTTT
CDR3 protein: CASRTGQRNTGELFF

D gene: -
J gene: TRBJ1-5
clone size: few
V gene: TRBV21-1
CDR3 DNA: TGTGCCAGCAGCACGGACAGGGTGAGTCAGCCCCAGCATTTT
CDR3 protein: CASSTDRVSQPQHF

D gene: TRBD1
J gene: TRBJ1-6
clone size: -
V gene: TRBV2
CDR3 DNA: TGTGCCAGCAGTGGGCAGGGGGCGGATTCACCCCTCCACTTT
CDR3 protein: CASSGQGADSPLHF

D gene: -
J gene: TRBJ1-3
clone size: -
V gene: TRBV19
CDR3 DNA: TGTGCCAGTAGTATCCTAAATGGAAACACCATATATTTT
CDR3 protein: CASSILNGNTIYF

D gene: TRBD1
J gene: TRBJ1-2
clone size: once
V gene: TRBV27
CDR3 DNA: TGTGCCAGCAGTATATCCCGGGACAGGGAGCTAATGGGAGGCTACACCTTC
CDR3 protein: CASSISRDRELMGGYTF

D gene: -
J gene: TRBJ1-4
clone size: -
V gene: TRBV3-1/TRBV3-2
CDR3 DNA: TGTGCCAGCAGCCAAGATTTCCCGGCAACTAATGAAAAACTGTTTTTT
CDR3 protein: CASSQDFPATNEKLFF

D gene: -
J gene: TRBJ2-3
clone size: -
V gene: TRBV6-5
CDR3 DNA: TGTGCCAGCAGCAGGGATGCGGGGAACACAGATACGCAGTATTTT
CDR3 protein: CASSRDAGNTDTQYF

D gene: -
J gene: TRBJ1-5
clone size: few
V gene: TRBV6-5
CDR3 DNA: TGTGCCAGCCAGGGGCAGGTAGATGCCAATCAGCCCCAGCATTTT
CDR3 protein: CASQGQVDANQPQHF

D gene: -
J gene: TRBJ2-5
clone size: -
V gene: TRBV4-1
CDR3 DNA: TGCGCCAGCAGCCAAGATGGAGGGGCCAAAGAGACCCAGTACTTC
CDR3 protein: CASSQDGGAKETQYF

D gene: TRBD1
J gene: TRBJ1-5
clone size: -
V gene: TRBV28
CDR3 DNA: TGTGCCAGCAGTCCGTGGGACAGGACAAATCAGCCCCAGCATTTT
CDR3 protein: CASSPWDRTNQPQHF

D gene: TRBD1
J gene: TRBJ1-4
clone size: -
V gene: TRBV6-4
CDR3 DNA: TGTGCCAGCAGTGACACGGGACAGGGGGCCTCCAGCGGAAAACTGTTTTTT
CDR3 protein: CASSDTGQGASSGKLFF

D gene: -
J gene: TRBJ1-4
clone size: -
V gene: TRBV19
CDR3 DNA: TGTGCCAGTAGTATCATTAATGAAAAACTGTTTTTT
CDR3 protein: CASSIINEKLFF

D gene: TRBD2
J gene: TRBJ2-1
clone size: -
V gene: TRBV7-9
CDR3 DNA: TGTGCCAGCAGTCGACTAGCGAGTGAGCAGTTCTTC
CDR3 protein: CASSRLASEQFF

D gene: -
J gene: TRBJ1-2
clone size: -
V gene: TRBV7-9
CDR3 DNA: TGTGCCAGCAGCTTAGGGGCAGGCAATGGCTACACCTTC
CDR3 protein: CASSLGAGNGYTF

D gene: -
J gene: TRBJ2-2
clone size: -
V gene: TRBV5-5
CDR3 DNA: TGTGCCAGCAGCTTGACAATAAACACCGGGGAGCTGTTTTTT
CDR3 protein: CASSLTINTGELFF

D gene: -
J gene: TRBJ1-2
clone size: few
V gene: TRBV7-9
CDR3 DNA: TGTGCCAGCAGCTTAGGCGGCAGTTACTATGGCTACACCTTC
CDR3 protein: CASSLGGSYYGYTF

D gene: -
J gene: TRBJ2-7
clone size: once
V gene: TRBV6-4
CDR3 DNA: TGTGCCAGCACTGTAAGCCCCATAAGGCGACGGGGGACCGATTTTGACGAGCAGTACTTC
CDR3 protein: CASTVSPIRRRGTDFDEQYF

D gene: TRBD1
J gene: TRBJ1-3
clone size: -
V gene: TRBV2
CDR3 DNA: TGTGCCAGCAGGGGGGACAGGGGGCCTGGAAACACCATATATTTT
CDR3 protein: CASRGDRGPGNTIYF

D gene: -
J gene: TRBJ2-5
clone size: -
V gene: TRBV7-2
CDR3 DNA: TGTGCCAGCAGCTTAGATCGGGAGACCCAGTACTTC
CDR3 protein: CASSLDRETQYF

D gene: -
J gene: TRBJ2-5
clone size: -
V gene: TRBV4-2
CDR3 DNA: TGTGCCAGCAGTGAGGGGTGGGGACTAGAGACCCAGTACTTC
CDR3 protein: CASSEGWGLETQYF

D gene: -
J gene: TRBJ1-1
clone size: -
V gene: TRBV19
CDR3 DNA: TGTGCCAGTAGTCGCCAGGGTGGCACTGAAGCTTTCTTT
CDR3 protein: CASSRQGGTEAFF

D gene: -
J gene: TRBJ1-1
clone size: -
V gene: TRBV5-1
CDR3 DNA: TGCGCCAGCAGCCCAGGAGTGGGGAGAACTGAAGCTTTCTTT
CDR3 protein: CASSPGVGRTEAFF

D gene: TRBD2
J gene: TRBJ2-2
clone size: -
V gene: TRBV11-2
CDR3 DNA: TGTGCCAGCAGCTCTTCTAGCGGGGGGGCGACTGGGGAGCTGTTTTTT
CDR3 protein: CASSSSSGGATGELFF